This TCR beta chain was documented in a study of tumor-infiltrating lymphocytes in localized non-small cell lung cancer. Libraries were prepared by immunoSEQ multiplex PCR; TCRdb keeps only in-frame clonotypes and omits some of them. This sample has around 16,000 clones, with around 70% found just once. The V and J ends lost 0 bases and 1 base, in that order; junction bases with no gene match: 9. The CDR3 runs to 18 residues. Germline V lookup: CDR1 SGHRS, CDR2 YFSETQ. Sequenced material: lung tumor tissue. The TCR originated in a human donor with non-small cell lung cancer. The chain recombines TRBV5-1 with TRBJ1-1; 10 nucleotides line up with TRBD1. CDR3 coding DNA: TGCGCCAGCAGCTTGGGGCGGACAGGGGGTTACGGGAACACTGAAGCTTTCTTT. Translated, it gives CASSLGRTGGYGNTEAFF.